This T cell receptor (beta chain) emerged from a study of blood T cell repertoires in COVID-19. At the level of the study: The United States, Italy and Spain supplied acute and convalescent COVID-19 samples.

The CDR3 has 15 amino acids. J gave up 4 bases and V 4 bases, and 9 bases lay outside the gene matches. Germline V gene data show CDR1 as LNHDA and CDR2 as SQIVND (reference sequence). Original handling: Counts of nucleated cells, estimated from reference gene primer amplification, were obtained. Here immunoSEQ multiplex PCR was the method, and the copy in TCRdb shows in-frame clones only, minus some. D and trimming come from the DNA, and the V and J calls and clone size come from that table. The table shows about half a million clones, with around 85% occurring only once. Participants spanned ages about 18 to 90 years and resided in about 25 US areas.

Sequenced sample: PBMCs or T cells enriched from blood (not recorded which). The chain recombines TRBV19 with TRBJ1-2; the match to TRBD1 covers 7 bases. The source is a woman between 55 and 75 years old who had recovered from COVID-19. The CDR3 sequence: CASSTWTGYGYGYTF. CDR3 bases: TGTGCCAGTAGTACATGGACAGGTTACGGCTATGGCTACACCTTC.